A single sample is the source of the 5 T cell receptor beta chains below, sequenced in a study of blood T cell repertoires in COVID-19. TCRdb's table, derived via immunoSEQ multiplex PCR, lists solely in-frame clones and lacks some. The sample lists hundreds of thousands of clones, approximately 88% occurring once. The sequencing input was peripheral blood. The source is a man in his forties with acute or convalescent COVID-19.

The chain links TRBV18 to TRBJ1-5, with 8 nucleotides matching TRBD1. The germline V gene encodes CDR1 KGHSH and CDR2 LQKENI. This CDR3 is 17 amino acids long. Trimming took 5 bases from V and 5 from J; bases not matched to a gene: 14. The CDR3 region has the DNA TGTGCCAGCTCATCACGGACAGGGCCTTCCTCTGATCAGCCCCAGCATTTT. Encoded protein: CASSSRTGPSSDQPQHF.

This clone was counted only a few times. This chain joins TRBV2 and TRBJ1-2; 10 nucleotides agree with TRBD1. CDR3 length equals 15 residues. The germline gives CDR1 SNHLY, CDR2 FYNNEI. V shed 3 bases and J 3 bases; nucleotides not matched to a gene: 4. CDR3 nucleotides: TGTGCCAGCAGTGACGGACAGGGGGATGACTATGGCTACACCTTC. Protein product: CASSDGQGDDYGYTF.

This clone came up once. V usage is TRBV11-3 and J usage is TRBJ2-5; TRBD1 is a possible D gene (6 bases). V was trimmed by 1 base and J by 1 base, leaving 10 bases between them. Germline V gene data show CDR1 as SGHNT and CDR2 as YENEEA. The CDR3 contains 15 residues. The chain's CDR3 is CASSLGRGTQETQYF. The CDR3 DNA sequence: TGTGCCAGCAGCTTAGGCAGGGGTACCCAAGAGACCCAGTACTTC. The full variable domain, its missing parts supplied by reference TRBV11-3 and TRBJ2-5, is EAGVVQSPRYKIIEKKQPVAFWCNPISGHNTLYWYLQNLGQGPELLIRYENEEAVDDSQLPKDRFSAERLKGVDSTLKIQPAELGDSAVYLCASSLGRGTQETQYFGPGTRLLVL.

This chain links TRBV11-2 with TRBJ2-7; D is possibly TRBD2 (6 bases). Germline CDR1 SGHAT, CDR2 FQNNGV. The CDR3 length is 17 residues. The V gene lost 5 bases and the J gene lost 0 bases, with 20 bases spanning the gap. CDR3 sequence: CASSTLKGGTSSYEQYF. The CDR3 DNA is TGTGCCAGCAGCACCCTAAAGGGCGGGACCTCCTCCTACGAGCAGTACTTC.

The chain is built from TRBV7-9 and TRBJ1-5; no definite D call. The germline gives CDR1 SEHNR, CDR2 FQNEAQ (reference sequence). The CDR3 loop spans 12 amino acids. Trimming removed 2 bases at V and 4 bases at J, with 3 bases between. The CDR3 sequence is CASSLQNQPQHF. The CDR3 coding sequence is TGTGCCAGCAGCTTACAGAATCAGCCCCAGCATTTT.